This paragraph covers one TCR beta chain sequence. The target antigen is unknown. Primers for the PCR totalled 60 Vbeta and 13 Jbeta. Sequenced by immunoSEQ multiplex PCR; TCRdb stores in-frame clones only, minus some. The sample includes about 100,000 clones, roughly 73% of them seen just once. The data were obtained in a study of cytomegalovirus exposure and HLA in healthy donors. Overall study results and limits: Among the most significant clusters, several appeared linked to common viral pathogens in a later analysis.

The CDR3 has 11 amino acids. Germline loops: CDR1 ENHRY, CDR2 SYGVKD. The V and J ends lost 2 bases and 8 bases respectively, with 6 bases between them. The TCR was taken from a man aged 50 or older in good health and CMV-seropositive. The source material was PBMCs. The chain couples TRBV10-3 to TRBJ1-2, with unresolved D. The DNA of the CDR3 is TGTGCCATCAGTGAGGGGCCCGGCTACACCTTC. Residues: CAISEGPGYTF.